Shown below are 8 T cell receptor beta chains from a single sample sequenced in a study of cytomegalovirus exposure and HLA in healthy donors. The PCR was carried out with 60 Vbeta primers and 13 Jbeta primers. The repertoire was sequenced with immunoSEQ multiplex PCR; TCRdb's copy has only in-frame clones and lacks some. The sample contains some 150,000 clones, roughly 82% of which appear only once. Material for sequencing was PBMCs. The receptors were gathered from a man in his thirties or forties in good health and CMV-seropositive.

This clone was seen more than once but under ten times. At one of its ends the junction is not consistent with the germline gene, which may arise from a read error. The chain is built from TRBV20-1 and TRBJ1-2; 9 nucleotides match TRBD1. Germline-derived CDR1 and CDR2 are DFQATT and SNEGSKA (reference sequence). The CDR3 length is 9 residues. CDR3 sequence reads: CSASWDRAF. DNA of the CDR3: TGCAGTGCTAGTTGGGACAGGGCCTTC.

The gene calls are TRBV6-6 and TRBJ2-3; D might be TRBD1 (6 bases). Germline CDR1 and CDR2: MNHNY and SVGAGI (reference sequence). The V end lost 6 bases, the J end lost 0 bases, and 13 bases lay between the germline ends. The CDR3 consists of 15 residues. CDR3 DNA: TGTGCCAGCAGCTCCCAGGGGTCAAGCACAGATACGCAGTATTTT. Translated, it gives CASSSQGSSTDTQYF.

The chain employs TRBV5-1 and TRBJ2-7; tentative D call: TRBD2 (6 bases). The CDR3 is made up of 13 amino acids. Germline-derived CDR1 and CDR2 are SGHRS and YFSETQ. The V gene lost 4 bases and the J gene lost 2 bases, with 10 bases spanning the gap. Here the CDR3 reads CASSGGTAYEQYF. Written as DNA, the CDR3 is TGCGCCAGCAGCGGCGGGACGGCCTACGAGCAGTACTTC.

The chain combines TRBV29-1 with TRBJ2-7; D not certain. This CDR3 comprises 14 residues. Trimming removed 4 bases at V and 0 bases at J, with 13 bases between. The germline gives CDR1 SQVTM, CDR2 ANQGSEA. CDR3 sequence reads: CSVVSSESSYEQYF. CDR3 DNA sequence: TGCAGCGTTGTATCCAGCGAGAGCTCCTACGAGCAGTACTTC.

The chain uses TRBV27 and TRBJ2-1, with D maybe TRBD2 (6 bases). Looked up from germline, CDR1 is MNHEY and CDR2 is SMNVEV (reference sequence). V gave up 6 bases and J gave up 0 bases, with 15 bases separating them. The CDR3 is made up of 16 amino acids. Here the CDR3 DNA reads TGTGCCAGCAGCCCTATCGGGAGCCTCTCCTACAATGAGCAGTTCTTC. It yields the protein CASSPIGSLSYNEQFF.

Turning to this clone: The junction departs from germline at one end; a sequencing error may be responsible. V and J are TRBV7-9 and TRBJ1-4; D is unresolved. The CDR3 has 15 amino acids. Germline CDR1 and CDR2: SEHNR and FQNEAQ (reference sequence). DNA for the CDR3: TGTTCCAGCAGCTTAGTCCTCCCAACTAATGAAAAACTGTTTTTT. This codes for CSSSLVLPTNEKLFF.

The chain uses TRBV28 and TRBJ1-2; D perhaps matches TRBD1 (6 bases). The V end lost 6 bases, the J end lost 3 bases, and 14 bases lay between the germline ends. The CDR3 spans 14 residues. Germline V gene sequence: CDR1 MDHEN, CDR2 SYDVKM. The CDR3 loop reads CASRQGQIYYGYTF. CDR3 nucleotide sequence: TGTGCCAGCAGGCAAGGACAGATCTACTATGGCTACACCTTC.

V usage is TRBV7-9 and J usage is TRBJ2-5; possibly TRBD2 for D (6 bases). The J call could be wrong; TRBJ2-7 is a better fit for the DNA end. Per the germline V gene, CDR1 is SEHNR and CDR2 is FQNEAQ (reference sequence). This CDR3 has 15 residues. CDR3 amino acids: CASSLAGGTQYEQYF. Here the CDR3 DNA reads TGTGCCAGCAGCTTAGCGGGCGGGACTCAATACGAGCAGTACTTC.